This is a list of T cell receptor beta chains from one sample in a study of CD8+ T cells in alopecia areata. TCRdb keeps only in-frame clones here, not all; method: immunoSEQ multiplex PCR. In the table there are roughly 190,000 clones, around 56% of which are singletons. The sample in question was CD4+ T cells sorted from blood, obtained at week 4, from a patient treated with tofacitinib. These receptors originate from a human donor with alopecia areata. Each CDR3 is given with its conserved first and last residue. The order of the fields is D gene, V gene, clone size, J gene, CDR3 protein, CDR3 DNA. D genes are given only for firm matches. The size of a clone is reported for some rows only, either as once, few or many, or as a class for expanded clones.

D: TRBD1; V: TRBV5-1; size: few; J: TRBJ1-1; CDR3: CASSFETGLTMNTEAFF; DNA: TGCGCCAGCAGCTTCGAGACAGGGCTGACCATGAACACTGAAGCTTTCTTT
D: .; V: TRBV27; size: .; J: TRBJ2-5; CDR3: CASRGIRAETQYF; DNA: TGTGCCAGCAGAGGCATACGGGCGGAGACCCAGTACTTC
D: TRBD1; V: TRBV6-6; size: few; J: TRBJ1-4; CDR3: CASSFTGADEKLFF; DNA: TGTGCCAGCAGTTTCACAGGGGCGGATGAAAAACTGTTTTTT
D: .; V: TRBV28; size: .; J: TRBJ1-2; CDR3: CASRKLGLTNYGYTF; DNA: TGTGCCAGCCGAAAATTAGGGCTGACTAACTATGGCTACACCTTC
D: .; V: TRBV29-1; size: few; J: TRBJ1-1; CDR3: CSVDRRNTEAFF; DNA: TGCAGCGTTGACAGGCGCAACACTGAAGCTTTCTTT
D: .; V: TRBV9; size: .; J: TRBJ2-5; CDR3: CASSVAPQETQYF; DNA: TGTGCCAGCAGCGTAGCTCCACAAGAGACCCAGTACTTC
D: .; V: TRBV7-9; size: .; J: TRBJ1-2; CDR3: CASSFPGRDGRGYTF; DNA: TGTGCCAGCAGCTTTCCCGGAAGGGACGGAAGGGGCTACACCTTC
D: .; V: TRBV30; size: once; J: TRBJ1-4; CDR3: CAWRAGNTNEKLFF; DNA: TGTGCCTGGAGGGCGGGGAATACTAATGAAAAACTGTTTTTT
D: .; V: TRBV5-1; size: once; J: TRBJ2-5; CDR3: CASSLRGTAGETQYF; DNA: TGCGCCAGCAGCTTGCGGGGGACCGCCGGAGAGACCCAGTACTTC
D: .; V: TRBV5-4; size: few; J: TRBJ2-2; CDR3: CASGGSPNTGELFF; DNA: TGTGCCAGCGGGGGTAGCCCGAACACCGGGGAGCTGTTTTTT
D: .; V: TRBV30; size: few; J: TRBJ1-3; CDR3: CAWSSASGNTIYF; DNA: TGTGCCTGGAGTTCAGCCTCTGGAAACACCATATATTTT
D: .; V: TRBV5-1; size: .; J: TRBJ2-7; CDR3: CASRPGAYDEQYF; DNA: TGCGCCAGCCGTCCGGGAGCTTACGACGAGCAGTACTTC
D: TRBD1; V: TRBV29-1; size: once; J: TRBJ1-3; CDR3: CSVTGGSGNTIYF; DNA: TGCAGCGTAACAGGGGGTTCTGGAAACACCATATATTTT
D: .; V: TRBV28; size: many; J: TRBJ1-4; CDR3: CASSPLRGRSRNEKLFF; DNA: TGTGCCAGCAGTCCCCTCCGTGGGCGGAGTAGAAATGAAAAACTGTTTTTT
D: .; V: TRBV10-3; size: few; J: TRBJ1-2; CDR3: CAITEGRYGYTF; DNA: TGTGCCATCACGGAGGGCCGGTATGGCTACACCTTC
D: .; V: TRBV29-1; size: .; J: TRBJ1-1; CDR3: CSVDTGRGTEAFF; DNA: TGCAGCGTGGATACAGGGAGGGGCACTGAAGCTTTCTTT
D: TRBD2; V: TRBV30; size: .; J: TRBJ2-2; CDR3: CAWTGRAGELFF; DNA: TGTGCCTGGACAGGGAGGGCCGGGGAGCTGTTTTTT
D: .; V: TRBV5-1; size: .; J: TRBJ2-1; CDR3: CASSLEGAGGNEQFF; DNA: TGCGCCAGCAGCTTGGAAGGAGCGGGTGGGAATGAGCAGTTCTTC
D: .; V: TRBV5-5; size: .; J: TRBJ1-5; CDR3: CASSLDGNQPQHF; DNA: TGTGCCAGCAGCCTTGACGGAAATCAGCCCCAGCATTTT
D: TRBD1; V: TRBV6-6; size: .; J: TRBJ1-5; CDR3: CASSYGTGDPNQPQHF; DNA: TGTGCCAGCAGTTACGGGACAGGGGACCCCAATCAGCCCCAGCATTTT
D: .; V: TRBV29-1; size: .; J: TRBJ1-1; CDR3: CSVGGLNTEAFF; DNA: TGCAGCGTTGGCGGTCTGAACACTGAAGCTTTCTTT
D: .; V: TRBV30; size: .; J: TRBJ1-6; CDR3: CAWSVSLQNSPLHF; DNA: TGTGCCTGGAGTGTATCCCTACAGAATTCACCCCTCCACTTT
D: .; V: TRBV7-9; size: .; J: TRBJ1-5; CDR3: CASSKGTGTNQPQHF; DNA: TGTGCCAGCAGCAAGGGGACGGGCACCAATCAGCCCCAGCATTTT
D: TRBD2; V: TRBV28; size: few; J: TRBJ2-1; CDR3: CASSLSLLAGANNEQFF; DNA: TGTGCCAGCAGTTTAAGCCTATTAGCGGGGGCCAACAATGAGCAGTTCTTC
D: TRBD1; V: TRBV23-1; size: .; J: TRBJ1-1; CDR3: CASSHSTGVTFF; DNA: TGCGCCAGCAGTCATTCGACAGGGGTGACTTTCTTT
D: TRBD1; V: TRBV30; size: .; J: TRBJ1-1; CDR3: CAWSLQGFTEAFF; DNA: TGTGCCTGGAGTTTACAGGGGTTCACTGAAGCTTTCTTT
D: TRBD1; V: TRBV18; size: few; J: TRBJ2-5; CDR3: CASSQDRGSETQYF; DNA: TGTGCCAGCTCTCAGGACAGGGGATCGGAGACCCAGTACTTC
D: .; V: TRBV7-9; size: .; J: TRBJ2-2; CDR3: CASSRPTGISTGELFF; DNA: TGTGCCAGCAGCCGCCCAACAGGGATCAGCACCGGGGAGCTGTTTTTT
D: .; V: TRBV5-4; size: .; J: TRBJ1-2; CDR3: CASSLQGSGYTF; DNA: TGTGCCAGCAGCTTGCAAGGGTCGGGCTACACCTTC
D: .; V: TRBV30; size: .; J: TRBJ1-2; CDR3: CAWRVEGTNYGYTF; DNA: TGTGCCTGGAGAGTTGAAGGTACCAACTATGGCTACACCTTC
D: .; V: TRBV25-1; size: few; J: TRBJ1-5; CDR3: CASSESGFNQPQHF; DNA: TGTGCCAGCAGTGAGTCGGGGTTTAATCAGCCCCAGCATTTT
D: .; V: TRBV30; size: .; J: TRBJ2-4; CDR3: CAWSGPDRIQYF; DNA: TGTGCCTGGAGTGGCCCAGACCGAATTCAGTACTTC
D: .; V: TRBV29-1; size: .; J: TRBJ1-2; CDR3: CSVEDRGKVEGYTF; DNA: TGCAGCGTTGAAGATCGGGGAAAGGTAGAAGGCTACACCTTC
D: .; V: TRBV30; size: once; J: TRBJ1-6; CDR3: CAGVWGVSSYNSPLHF; DNA: TGTGCCGGAGTTTGGGGGGTGAGCTCCTATAATTCACCCCTCCACTTT
D: .; V: TRBV18; size: few; J: TRBJ1-2; CDR3: CASQMQRGDNYGYTF; DNA: TGTGCCAGCCAGATGCAGAGGGGGGACAACTATGGCTACACCTTC
D: TRBD1; V: TRBV5-4; size: once; J: TRBJ1-2; CDR3: CASSSGTGGRGYTF; DNA: TGTGCCAGCAGCTCTGGGACAGGGGGCAGGGGCTACACCTTC
D: .; V: TRBV29-1; size: .; J: TRBJ2-2; CDR3: CSAGTGTVNTGELFF; DNA: TGCAGCGCCGGAACCGGGACGGTGAACACCGGGGAGCTGTTTTTT
D: TRBD1; V: TRBV29-1; size: .; J: TRBJ1-2; CDR3: CSVAFLQGGGYTF; DNA: TGCAGCGTCGCTTTTTTACAGGGGGGAGGCTACACCTTC
D: .; V: TRBV5-1; size: .; J: TRBJ2-5; CDR3: CASSHGETQYF; DNA: TGCGCCAGCAGCCATGGAGAGACCCAGTACTTC
D: TRBD1; V: TRBV12-5; size: .; J: TRBJ1-6; CDR3: CASGLGQGVDSPLHF; DNA: TGTGCTAGTGGTTTGGGACAGGGGGTTGATTCACCCCTCCACTTT
D: TRBD2; V: TRBV10-3; size: few; J: TRBJ2-2; CDR3: CAISAGLAVNTGELFF; DNA: TGTGCCATCAGTGCGGGACTAGCGGTAAACACCGGGGAGCTGTTTTTT
D: .; V: TRBV5-6; size: .; J: TRBJ2-7; CDR3: CASSLGDSDEQYF; DNA: TGTGCCAGCAGCTTGGGGGACTCCGACGAGCAGTACTTC
D: TRBD2; V: TRBV4-3; size: .; J: TRBJ2-3; CDR3: CASSPSRGGRDTQYF; DNA: TGCGCCAGCAGTCCTTCGCGGGGGGGCAGGGATACGCAGTATTTT
D: .; V: TRBV28; size: .; J: TRBJ1-1; CDR3: CASSSPGITEAFF; DNA: TGTGCCAGCAGCTCCCCAGGGATCACTGAAGCTTTCTTT
D: .; V: TRBV5-4; size: .; J: TRBJ1-1; CDR3: CASSLERGSGDTEAFF; DNA: TGTGCCAGCAGCTTGGAAAGGGGTTCGGGCGACACTGAAGCTTTCTTT
D: .; V: TRBV18; size: few; J: TRBJ2-3; CDR3: CASTLRGPPEDTQYF; DNA: TGTGCCAGCACCCTGCGGGGCCCGCCGGAGGATACGCAGTATTTT
D: TRBD1; V: TRBV7-2; size: .; J: TRBJ1-4; CDR3: CATSKTGPNEKLFF; DNA: TGTGCCACCTCTAAGACAGGGCCAAATGAAAAACTGTTTTTT
D: .; V: TRBV23-1; size: .; J: TRBJ2-5; CDR3: CANPYPRDNEETQYF; DNA: TGCGCCAACCCCTATCCCCGGGACAATGAAGAGACCCAGTACTTC
D: .; V: TRBV30; size: once; J: TRBJ1-1; CDR3: CAGGKDMNTEAFF; DNA: TGTGCCGGAGGTAAGGATATGAACACTGAAGCTTTCTTT
D: .; V: TRBV30; size: .; J: TRBJ1-4; CDR3: CAWGPGDRNEKLFF; DNA: TGTGCCTGGGGACCTGGGGACCGTAATGAAAAACTGTTTTTT
D: .; V: TRBV19; size: few; J: TRBJ1-6; CDR3: CASSSRHSNSPLHF; DNA: TGTGCCAGTAGTTCCAGACACTCTAATTCACCCCTCCACTTT
D: TRBD1; V: TRBV5-1; size: .; J: TRBJ1-2; CDR3: CASSSLQGSGGYTF; DNA: TGCGCCAGCAGCTCACTACAGGGGTCGGGTGGCTACACCTTC
D: .; V: TRBV2; size: .; J: TRBJ2-5; CDR3: CASSVGETQYF; DNA: TGTGCCAGCAGTGTAGGGGAGACCCAGTACTTC